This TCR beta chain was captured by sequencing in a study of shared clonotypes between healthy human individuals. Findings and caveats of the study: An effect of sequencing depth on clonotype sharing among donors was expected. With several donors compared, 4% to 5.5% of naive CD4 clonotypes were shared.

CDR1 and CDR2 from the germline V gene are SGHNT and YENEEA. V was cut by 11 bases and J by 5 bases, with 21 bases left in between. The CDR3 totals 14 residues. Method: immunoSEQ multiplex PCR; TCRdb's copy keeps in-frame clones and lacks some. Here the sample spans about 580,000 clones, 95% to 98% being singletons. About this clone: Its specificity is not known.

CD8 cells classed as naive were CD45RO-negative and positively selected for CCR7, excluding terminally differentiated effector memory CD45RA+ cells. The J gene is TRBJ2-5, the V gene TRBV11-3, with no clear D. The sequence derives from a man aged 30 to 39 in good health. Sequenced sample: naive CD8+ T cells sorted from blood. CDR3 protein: CAHPRPSSPETQYF. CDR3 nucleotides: TGTGCCCACCCTCGGCCTTCGAGCCCCGAGACCCAGTACTTC. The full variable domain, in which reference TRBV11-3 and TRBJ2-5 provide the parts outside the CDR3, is EAGVVQSPRYKIIEKKQPVAFWCNPISGHNTLYWYLQNLGQGPELLIRYENEEAVDDSQLPKDRFSAERLKGVDSTLKIQPAELGDSAVYLCAHPRPSSPETQYFGPGTRLLVL.